This T cell receptor beta chain was sequenced in a study of T cells in Graves' hyperthyroidism and ophthalmopathy. This clonotype was observed a handful of times. TCR beta CDR3 regions were amplified from RNA. The study used the HTBI primer set for a first-round RT-PCR of the TCR CDR3. TCRdb reanalysed the multiplex PCR reads using MiXCR and keeps one entry per CDR3 protein. The sample holds 500,000 to 750,000 distinct CDR3 sequences, approximately 15% seen once. Per germline, CDR1 SGHTA and CDR2 FQGNSA. This CDR3 contains 14 residues. V was shortened by 7 bases and J by 0 bases, with 13 bases between the two germline ends. Hyperthyroidism of Graves' type that showed no ophthalmopathy progression within 18 months was stable. Diagnoses used clinical symptoms, serum thyroxine and TRAb, thyroid ultrasound and orbital computed tomography.

The source of this sequence is a woman aged 30 to 39 with Graves' hyperthyroidism. The source material was blood. The chain links TRBV7-2 to TRBJ2-7, with D perhaps given as TRBD1 or TRBD2 (6 bases each). The CDR3 DNA reads TGTGCCAGCAAAGACGGGGGCAGCTCCTACGAGCAGTACTTC. It is translated as CASKDGGSSYEQYF.